The 21 T cell receptor beta chains in this list originate from one sample, sequenced in a study of cytomegalovirus exposure and HLA in healthy donors. Produced via immunoSEQ multiplex PCR; TCRdb's table is partial and in-frame only. This sample carries about 160,000 clones, 95% to 96% of them seen once, and the ten largest clones take roughly 0.83%. The specimen sequenced was PBMCs. Every receptor here comes from a woman under 30 in good health and CMV-seronegative.

The chain's CDR3 is CASNLRGARETQYF. As DNA, the CDR3 is TGTGCCAGCAATTTGCGGGGGGCCAGAGAGACCCAGTACTTC. This chain joins TRBV5-6 and TRBJ2-5; TRBD2 agrees at 8 bases. V lost 6 bases and J lost 4; bases outside the gene matches: 8. The CDR3 has 14 residues. Germline CDR1 and CDR2: SGHDT and YYEEEE.

The rearrangement uses TRBV5-1 and TRBJ2-3, with D possibly being TRBD2 (6 bases). This CDR3 is built from 15 residues. Germline CDR1 and CDR2: SGHRS and YFSETQ. The ends were cut back, 3 bases at V and 5 bases at J, with 16 bases in the middle. Here the CDR3 reads CASSSNGTPKDTQYF. CDR3 nucleotides: TGCGCCAGCAGCTCCAATGGGACTCCAAAAGATACGCAGTATTTT.

CDR3 in amino acids: CASSGDSYEQYF. The DNA of the CDR3 is TGTGCCAGCAGTGGGGACAGCTACGAGCAGTACTTC. This chain uses TRBV2 with TRBJ2-7, with 7 positions matching TRBD1. CDR3 length equals 12 residues. Germline V gene lookup returns CDR1 SNHLY and CDR2 FYNNEI. V was clipped by 4 bases and J by 3 bases; unmatched bases: 0.

The J gene is TRBJ2-5, the V gene TRBV30, with D unclear. V shed 0 bases and J shed 4 bases, with 12 bases lying between them. The germline CDR1 and CDR2 sequences are GTSNPN and SVGIG (reference sequence). The CDR3 is 14 amino acids. The CDR3 region has the DNA TGTGCCTGGAGTGTGACAAGAGTGACAGAGACCCAGTACTTC. This encodes CAWSVTRVTETQYF. The full variable domain, completed using reference TRBV30 and TRBJ2-5, is SQTIHQWPATLVQPVGSPLSLECTVEGTSNPNLYWYRQAAGRGLQLLFYSVGIGQISSEVPQNLSASRPQDRQFILSSKKLLLSDSGFYLCAWSVTRVTETQYFGPGTRLLVL.

Written as DNA, the CDR3 is TGTGCCAGCAGCTTAGGGGCGCTAGCGGGGGGGCTGGAGACCCAGTACTTC. Protein product: CASSLGALAGGLETQYF. J is TRBJ2-5 and V is TRBV7-2, with 12 bases lining up with TRBD2. This CDR3 region has 17 residues. Germline CDR1 is SGHTA and CDR2 is FQGNSA. With 1 base clipped from V and 5 bases from J, the junction kept 8 bases outside the gene matches.

This chain joins TRBV19 and TRBJ1-2; 9 bases fit TRBD1. The J segment lost 11 bases and the V segment lost 3 bases, leaving 4 bases of the junction unmatched. Germline V gene lookup returns CDR1 LNHDA and CDR2 SQIVND (reference sequence). The CDR3 spans 12 residues. The CDR3 region is CASSIRDREYTF. The CDR3, as DNA: TGTGCCAGTAGTATCCGGGACAGGGAGTACACCTTC.

V and J are TRBV6-1 and TRBJ1-2; 7 bases are shared with TRBD1. V lost 4 bases, J lost 3 bases, and 5 bases stayed unmatched. The V gene's germline CDR1 is MNHNS and CDR2 SASEGT. The CDR3 is 14 amino acids. CDR3 protein: CASSVEGAYYGYTF. The DNA of the CDR3 is TGTGCCAGCAGTGTCGAGGGGGCTTACTATGGCTACACCTTC.

The chain is built from TRBV6-4 and TRBJ1-2; D not certain. V was cut by 0 bases and J by 5 bases, with 7 bases left in between. This CDR3 comprises 13 residues. Germline CDR1 and CDR2: MRHNA and SNTAGT. The CDR3 DNA reads as TGTGCCAGCAGTGACTCAGGAGGATATGGCTACACCTTC. It translates to CASSDSGGYGYTF.

CDR3 protein: CASSIAGGMSSYEQYF. CDR3 DNA sequence: TGTGCCAGTAGTATTGCTGGGGGGATGAGCTCCTACGAGCAGTACTTC. The gene calls are TRBV19 and TRBJ2-7, with TRBD2 as a possible D gene (6 bases). In germline, CDR1 is LNHDA, CDR2 SQIVND (reference sequence). Trimming cost V 3 bases and J 0 bases, with 15 bases left between them. The CDR3 has 16 residues.

The V and J genes are TRBV5-4 and TRBJ2-1; TRBD2 aligns across 14 bases. In germline, CDR1 is SGHNT, CDR2 YYREEE (reference sequence). V was pared by 4 bases and J by 3 bases, with 6 bases of the junction left unmatched. The CDR3 consists of 17 residues. The CDR3 coding sequence is TGTGCCAGCAGCGCGGGGGGACTAGCGGGGGTCTACAATGAGCAGTTCTTC. This encodes CASSAGGLAGVYNEQFF.

This rearrangement joins TRBV6-6 to TRBJ2-5; 8 positions agree with TRBD2. Germline V gene sequence: CDR1 MNHNY, CDR2 SVGAGI (reference sequence). J lost 8 bases, V lost 8 bases, and 16 bases had no gene match. This CDR3 is 15 amino acids long. In DNA form, the CDR3 reads TGTGCCAGCTCCTACCTCGGGGGGGCTGGAGACACCCAGTACTTC. It is translated as CASSYLGGAGDTQYF.

The CDR3 coding sequence is TGTGCCAGCAGCTTGGCGGGCCGTAGGGAGACCCAGTACTTC. Translated: CASSLAGRRETQYF. The chain is built from TRBV7-3 and TRBJ2-5; D is perhaps TRBD2 (5 bases). The CDR3 extends over 14 amino acids. The V and J ends lost 3 bases and 5 bases respectively, with 13 bases between them. Germline CDR1 and CDR2: SGHTA and FQGTGA.

The chain carries TRBV7-3 and TRBJ2-5, with 13 bases fitting TRBD2. Germline V gene lookup returns CDR1 SGHTA and CDR2 FQGTGA. The junction had 7 bases not matched to a gene; V was cut back by 5 bases and J by 1 base. This CDR3 is 17 amino acids long. The CDR3 spells CASSPRLAGGIQETQYF. DNA for the CDR3: TGTGCCAGCAGCCCTCGACTAGCGGGGGGTATCCAAGAGACCCAGTACTTC.

The CDR3 spells CASGLVQGGDNSPLHF. CDR3 DNA: TGTGCTAGTGGTTTGGTACAAGGGGGAGACAATTCACCCCTCCACTTT. The chain is built from TRBV12-5 and TRBJ1-6; possibly TRBD1 for D (6 bases). The CDR3 has 16 amino acids. CDR1 LGHNT and CDR2 FRNRAP come from the germline V gene. V lost 0 bases to trimming and J lost 7 bases, with 13 bases between them.

This chain connects TRBV4-1 to TRBJ2-1; D might be TRBD1 (5 bases). The V gene lost 0 bases and the J gene lost 8 bases, with 17 bases spanning the gap. CDR1 and CDR2 from the germline V gene are MGHRA and YSYEKL. The CDR3 loop spans 16 amino acids. The CDR3 DNA sequence: TGCGCCAGCAGCCAAGACGGCTCTACCCAGGGTCATGAGCAGTTCTTC. Translation gives CASSQDGSTQGHEQFF.

The chain combines TRBV2 with TRBJ2-4, with TRBD2 matching over 8 bases. Germline assignment: CDR1 SNHLY and CDR2 FYNNEI. V was pared by 7 bases and J by 8 bases, with 10 bases of the junction left unmatched. The CDR3 covers 14 residues. The chain's CDR3 is CASTQRGGADIQYF. The DNA for the CDR3 is TGTGCCAGCACCCAACGGGGGGGCGCTGACATTCAGTACTTC.

The chain couples TRBV9 to TRBJ2-2, with 10 bases fitting TRBD2. CDR3 length: 16 residues. Losses at the gene ends were 4 bases for V and 0 bases for J; bases not matched to a gene: 3. The germline CDR1 and CDR2 sequences are SGDLS and YYNGEE. CDR3 nucleotides: TGTGCCAGCAGCAGAACTAGCGGGGCGAACACCGGGGAGCTGTTTTTT. Translated, it gives CASSRTSGANTGELFF.

The gene calls are TRBV6-4 and TRBJ1-3; D might be TRBD1 (5 bases). From germline, CDR1 is MRHNA and CDR2 SNTAGT. Trimming left V 7 bases short and J 0 bases short, with 22 bases between. The CDR3 is 18 amino acids. CDR3 sequence (DNA): TGTGCCAGCATGGCCCGACCGGGGGGAATCGGCTCTGGAAACACCATATATTTT. Translating it yields CASMARPGGIGSGNTIYF.

The chain is built from TRBV19 and TRBJ1-2; D is possibly TRBD1 (6 bases). The V gene's germline CDR1 is LNHDA and CDR2 SQIVND (reference sequence). V lost 9 bases to trimming and J lost 7 bases, with 21 bases between them. The CDR3 is made up of 14 amino acids. The CDR3 is CASSSERGISGYTF. In nucleotides, the CDR3 is TGTGCCAGCAGTTCGGAGAGGGGGATAAGTGGCTACACCTTC. Full variable domain (outside the CDR3, taken from reference TRBV19 and TRBJ1-2): DGGITQSPKYLFRKEGQNVTLSCEQNLNHDAMYWYRQDPGQGLRLIYYSQIVNDFQKGDIAEGYSVSREKKESFPLTVTSAQKNPTAFYLCASSSERGISGYTFGSGTRLTVV.

V is TRBV5-1 and J is TRBJ1-2; TRBD1 aligns across 7 bases. The CDR3 runs 15 residues. The V and J ends lost 2 bases and 2 bases, in that order; junction bases with no gene match: 6. The germline CDR1 and CDR2 sequences are SGHRS and YFSETQ. The DNA of the CDR3 is TGCGCCAGCAGCTTTCTGCCGGGACAGAACTATGGCTACACCTTC. Protein: CASSFLPGQNYGYTF.

The J gene is TRBJ1-1, the V gene TRBV10-3; a weak D match, TRBD1 (6 bases). CDR1 ENHRY and CDR2 SYGVKD come from the germline V gene. V gave up 1 base and J gave up 1 base, with 10 bases separating them. CDR3 length: 15 residues. The CDR3 spells CAISELGATNTEAFF. DNA of the CDR3: TGTGCCATCAGTGAGTTGGGGGCTACGAACACTGAAGCTTTCTTT.